A selection of T cell receptor beta chains follows, all from one sample in a study of T cell changes during pregnancy in multiple sclerosis. Here immunoSEQ multiplex PCR was the method, and the copy in TCRdb shows in-frame clones only, minus some. Of tens of thousands of clones listed, roughly 93% are singletons. The sequencing used peripheral blood, collected in the second trimester of pregnancy. All receptors derive from a female donor with multiple sclerosis, enrolled in a pregnancy study. Each CDR3 is given with its conserved first and last residue. Each record gives: clone size, J gene, D gene, V gene, CDR3 DNA, CDR3 protein. The D gene is left open where the match is weak. Only part of the rows carry a size: once, few, many, or a class if the clone is expanded.

once,TRBJ2-3,TRBD2,TRBV4-2,TGTGCCGGTGGACTAGCGGGGGGCCGGGCAGATACGCAGTATTTT,CAGGLAGGRADTQYF
.,TRBJ1-5,.,TRBV19,TGTGCCAGTAGTATGGGGGGAGGGGATCAGCCCCAGCATTTT,CASSMGGGDQPQHF
.,TRBJ1-5,TRBD1,TRBV19,TGTGCCAGTACGGACAGGTGGCATCAGCCCCAGCATTTT,CASTDRWHQPQHF
.,TRBJ2-1,TRBD2,TRBV6-4,TGTGCCAGCAGTGACTCGATAGCGGGGGGATACAATGAGCAGTTCTTC,CASSDSIAGGYNEQFF
.,TRBJ1-3,.,TRBV6-5,TGTGCCAGCAGTTACTCGACGGGAGGAAACACCATATATTTT,CASSYSTGGNTIYF
.,TRBJ2-5,TRBD2,TRBV5-1,TGCGCCAGCAGCTGGATTGGACTAGCGGGGGGGAAAGAGACCCAGTACTTC,CASSWIGLAGGKETQYF
once,TRBJ1-5,.,TRBV6-1,TGTGCCAGCCAGATTAATTATAGCAATCAGCCCCAGCATTTT,CASQINYSNQPQHF
.,TRBJ2-5,TRBD2,TRBV7-8,TGTGCCAGCAGCTTAGCCTCTAGCGGGGGGGCCGGCGAGACCCAGTACTTC,CASSLASSGGAGETQYF
.,TRBJ2-5,.,TRBV19,TGTGCCAGTAGCACAGGGAATGAAGAGACCCAGTACTTC,CASSTGNEETQYF
.,TRBJ1-5,TRBD1,TRBV7-6,TGTGCCAGCAGCTCCGGGACAGGGGTCGGTCAGCCCCAGCATTTT,CASSSGTGVGQPQHF
.,TRBJ2-3,TRBD2,TRBV2,TGTGCCAGCAGTGAATACTTAATCGGGGGGGGAGATACGCAGTATTTT,CASSEYLIGGGDTQYF
.,TRBJ2-2,.,TRBV5-6,TGTGCCAGCAGCTTGGGGCGTCTAGACCGGGAGCTGTTTTTT,CASSLGRLDRELFF
.,TRBJ2-7,TRBD1,TRBV19,TGTGCCAGTAGAAGGGGACAGGGACCTACCTACGAGCAGTACTTC,CASRRGQGPTYEQYF
.,TRBJ2-7,TRBD2,TRBV13,TGTGCCAGCAGCCGCCTTGCGGCGGGGGGGCCAGGGGAGCAGTACTTC,CASSRLAAGGPGEQYF
.,TRBJ1-1,.,TRBV25-1,TGTGCCAGCCTCCCTTGGCAGGGGACTGAAGCTTTCTTT,CASLPWQGTEAFF
.,TRBJ1-6,.,TRBV4-3,TGCGCCAGCAGCCAAGATAACGTCGCGAATTCACCCCTCCACTTT,CASSQDNVANSPLHF
.,TRBJ2-7,.,TRBV7-9,TGTGCCAGCAGCTTTGGAGACAGGATTCCCTACGAGCAGTACTTC,CASSFGDRIPYEQYF
.,TRBJ1-1,.,TRBV5-4,TGTGCCAGCAGGCCACTTGGTACGAACACTGAAGCTTTCTTT,CASRPLGTNTEAFF
.,TRBJ1-4,.,TRBV6-5,TGTGCCAGCAGTTTCAGGGGAGGGAGGGTCGGGGAAAAACTGTTTTTT,CASSFRGGRVGEKLFF
.,TRBJ1-4,.,TRBV4-3,TGCGCCAGCAGCCAAGATGTGCAGGGGCTGGAGGAAAAACTGTTTTTT,CASSQDVQGLEEKLFF
.,TRBJ1-2,.,TRBV6-5,TGTGCCAGCAGTTACGGCAGGCGATACGGCTACACCTTC,CASSYGRRYGYTF
few,TRBJ1-6,.,TRBV5-1,TGCGCCAGCAGTCGAGAGGCCGCCTATAATTCACCCCTCCACTTT,CASSREAAYNSPLHF
once,TRBJ2-1,.,TRBV5-1,TGCGCCAGCAGCTTGTCGGGGGACGGCTCCTACAATGAGCAGTTCTTC,CASSLSGDGSYNEQFF
.,TRBJ1-1,.,TRBV7-2,TGTGCCAGCAGCGCTCAGGGGTTGGGGACTGAAGCTTTCTTT,CASSAQGLGTEAFF
.,TRBJ1-2,.,TRBV6-6,TGTGCCAGCAGTTACTCGAGTCTGATTAACTATGGCTACACCTTC,CASSYSSLINYGYTF
.,TRBJ2-3,.,TRBV12-5,TGTGCTAGTGGTTTGCCCCCCCTGGAGGATACGCAGTATTTT,CASGLPPLEDTQYF
.,TRBJ2-1,TRBD2,TRBV7-2,TGTGCCAGCAGCTTAGTCTGGGGGGGAGAGGTGGGCAATGAGCAGTTCTTC,CASSLVWGGEVGNEQFF
.,TRBJ2-1,TRBD2,TRBV18,TGTGCCAGCTCGCTGACTAGCTTTGGCTACAATGAGCAGTTCTTC,CASSLTSFGYNEQFF
.,TRBJ1-2,.,TRBV5-8,TGTGCCAGCAGCTTGTGGCCAGCTAACTATGGCTACACCTTC,CASSLWPANYGYTF
once,TRBJ1-3,.,TRBV19,TGTGCCAGTAGTATCGTCCCAACCGGCTCTGGAAACACCATATATTTT,CASSIVPTGSGNTIYF
.,TRBJ1-1,.,TRBV7-8,TGTGCCAGCAGCTTAGAGGCCCCAGACTATGATGAAGCTTTCTTT,CASSLEAPDYDEAFF
.,TRBJ1-2,.,TRBV28,TGTGCCACCGGACAGACGAACTATGGCTACACCTTC,CATGQTNYGYTF
.,TRBJ1-1,TRBD1,TRBV6-6,TGTGCCAGCGGCGGGACAGGGGGGACTGAAGCTTTCTTT,CASGGTGGTEAFF
.,TRBJ1-4,.,TRBV19,TGTGCCAGTAGTATGGAGGAAACAACTAATGAAAAACTGTTTTTT,CASSMEETTNEKLFF
.,TRBJ2-1,TRBD2,TRBV5-6,TGTGCCAGCAGCTTAGCGGGGGGGAATGAGCAGTTCTTC,CASSLAGGNEQFF
once,TRBJ1-5,TRBD1,TRBV19,TGTGCCAGTAGTATACAGGGGGGCAATCAGCCCCAGCATTTT,CASSIQGGNQPQHF
.,TRBJ2-1,.,TRBV30,TGTGCCTGGAGTGACAGGGCTCGGCTCTTC,CAWSDRARLF
.,TRBJ1-5,.,TRBV4-1,TGCGCCAGCAGCCAAGAATGGTCGGGGTATCAGCCCCAGCATTTT,CASSQEWSGYQPQHF
.,TRBJ1-6,TRBD1,TRBV9,TGTGCCAGCAGCGTTAAAGACAGGGGACTTTCACCCCTCCACTTT,CASSVKDRGLSPLHF
.,TRBJ2-1,.,TRBV7-9,TGTGCCAGCAGCTTATTTCAGACTAACAATGAGCAGTTCTTC,CASSLFQTNNEQFF
.,TRBJ2-7,TRBD1,TRBV11-3,TGTGCCAGCAGCTTAGACGCACACAGGGGCCTTCAGGTCTACGAGCAGTACTTC,CASSLDAHRGLQVYEQYF
.,TRBJ2-7,.,TRBV7-2,TGTGCCAGCAGCTTAGGGAACAGGGCGTGGCAGTACTTC,CASSLGNRAWQYF
.,TRBJ1-2,TRBD1,TRBV9,TGTGCCAGCAGCGTAGCGACAGGGGATGGCTACACCTTC,CASSVATGDGYTF
.,TRBJ1-2,TRBD1,TRBV5-4,TGTGCCAGCAGCTTGGAGGGGGCTTATGGCTACACCTTC,CASSLEGAYGYTF
once,TRBJ2-2,.,TRBV4-3,TGCGCCAGCAGCCCCGCTCCGGTTTTCGGGATCTCTGCTCTACCCGGGGAGCTGTTTTTT,CASSPAPVFGISALPGELFF
.,TRBJ1-6,.,TRBV7-3,TGTGCCAGCAGCCTGACGGGTCCTGATTCACCCCTCCACTTT,CASSLTGPDSPLHF
.,TRBJ2-3,TRBD1,TRBV4-1,TGCGCCAGCAGCCAACGGACAGGGGACGGAGATACGCAGTATTTT,CASSQRTGDGDTQYF
.,TRBJ1-1,TRBD1,TRBV2,TGTGCCGGACAGGGGGGGGCGTTT,CAGQGGAF
.,TRBJ2-2,.,TRBV4-2,TGTGCCAGCACCATGGAACAGGGGGGGGACACCGGGGAGCTGTTTTTT,CASTMEQGGDTGELFF
.,TRBJ2-5,TRBD1,TRBV7-2,TGTGCCAGCAGCCTCGGACAGGGGCAAGAGACCCAGTACTTC,CASSLGQGQETQYF
.,TRBJ1-4,.,TRBV11-2,TGTGCCAGCAGCACATTGACAGCAACTAATGAAAAACTGTTTTTT,CASSTLTATNEKLFF
once,TRBJ2-7,.,TRBV18,TGTGCCAGCTCACCGGGACTGATTACCTACGAGCAGTACTTC,CASSPGLITYEQYF
.,TRBJ1-1,TRBD1,TRBV6-5,TGTGCCAGCAGTTACCTACAGGGGATTATGAACACTGAAGCTTTCTTT,CASSYLQGIMNTEAFF
.,TRBJ2-1,.,TRBV28,TGTGCCAGCAGGCCCGACTGGTACAATGAGCAGTTCTTC,CASRPDWYNEQFF
once,TRBJ2-7,.,TRBV10-2,TGCGCCAGCAGGTCTTCCCCGGGGTACGAGCAGTACTTC,CASRSSPGYEQYF
.,TRBJ2-1,.,TRBV2,TGTGCCAGCGGAGGGGGCGGCGAGCAGTTCTTC,CASGGGGEQFF
.,TRBJ1-4,TRBD1,TRBV7-9,TGTGCCAGCAGCCGGACAGGGGATGAAAAACTGTTTTTT,CASSRTGDEKLFF
.,TRBJ2-3,TRBD2,TRBV2,TGTGCCAGCAGTGAGACTAGCGGGGGGGTGTTGAATTTT,CASSETSGGVLNF